Here is one T cell receptor (beta chain) with its context. This entry is derived from a study of blood T cell repertoires in COVID-19. In the study overall: Donors in the United States, Italy and Spain gave samples during acute or convalescent COVID-19.

Original data processing: Estimates of nucleated cell counts were drawn from the amplification of reference gene primers. Sequenced by immunoSEQ multiplex PCR; TCRdb stores in-frame clones only, minus some. The V and J calls and clone size were taken over from that table, and D and trimming were inferred from the DNA. Here the sample spans about 120,000 clones, around 89% being singletons. The sample comprised peripheral blood. The clonotype originates from a man aged 70-80 years with active or convalescent COVID-19.

CDR3 sequence (DNA): TGTGCCAGCTCACCACCAACCGCTACAGGGTCCTACAATGAGCAGTTCTTC. Its protein product is CASSPPTATGSYNEQFF. The chain combines TRBV18 with TRBJ2-1; maybe TRBD1 (6 bases). V was clipped by 0 bases and J by 1 base, with 13 bases between them. Germline assignment: CDR1 KGHSH and CDR2 LQKENI. The CDR3 runs to 17 residues.